This TCR beta chain is drawn from a study of blood T cell repertoires in COVID-19 (dated by TCRdb to the early 2020s). With respect to the entire study: The collaborator samples originated in the United States, Italy and Spain and spanned the acute and convalescent phases of COVID-19. The prospective study material was composed of cDNA or gDNA derived from T cells, B-cell-depleted T cells, or PBMCs. Subjects who had been exposed to COVID-19, were actively infected with it, or had recovered from it provided the deeply sampled blood TCRbeta repertoires that made up the dataset. The repertoires were released in a freely available public database intended as a resource for research on the immune response to SARS-CoV-2. The samples were drawn from two sources: the first 160 participants of the ongoing ImmuneRACE study, and over 1,000 subjects contributed by 6 global collaborators. Nearly every sample came with metadata listing a de-identified subject ID, COVID-19 status, age in years and sex. Where available, HLA class I and class II types were taken from metadata supplied by the sample provider and were not determined by assay-based typing. Broader findings and caveats from the paper: How much clinical and demographic metadata was included differed by source and by participant, and the metadata was provided uncurated.

This clone has more than one count but fewer than ten. Its specific antigen is unknown. No much larger clone is present one base from it, and per-base qualities are unavailable. TCRbeta CDR3 regions were amplified from genomic DNA using the immunoSEQ Assay, a bias-controlled multiplex PCR. The authors' analysis ran thus. The number of nucleated cells in each sample was estimated from the amplification of reference gene primers within the assay. Sequence reads were collapsed and filtered to measure the absolute abundance of every unique TCRbeta CDR3 rearrangement. For each sample, productive Simpson clonality was calculated as the square root of Simpson's diversity index across productive rearrangements. The table was pulled from immuneACCESS by TCRdb, which kept in-frame rearrangements only. Such tables lose some clones; where checked, under half of the loss comes from unresolved V genes, and the rest has no known cause. The V and J calls and the clone size are those of that table, but D and trimming were determined from the DNA. In this sample the table shows about 300,000 clones, roughly nine tenths of which occur a single time. The ten largest clones take up about 5.2% of the sample.

In the prospective study, participants were about 18 to 90 years old, resided in 24 geographic areas of the United States, and were enrolled through a virtual design. In the prospective study, cohorts were assigned on the basis of participant-reported clinical history obtained from a screening survey and a study questionnaire. For ImmuneRACE Cohort 3, a participant was defined as recovered based on two consecutive negative NP/OP PCR tests, clearance by a healthcare professional, or resolution of symptoms. In the prospective study, mobile phlebotomists collected whole blood, serum and a nasopharyngeal or oropharyngeal swab from each participant. Additional blood draws and questionnaires over an approximately two-month period could optionally be provided by prospective study participants. Before DNA extraction, prospective study blood samples were shipped either frozen or at room temperature. Relative to germline, V is 6 bases shorter and J is 10 bases shorter, with 12 bases between their ends. The CDR3 measures 11 amino acids from cysteine to phenylalanine. Just the 33-base CDR3 DNA is kept, in frame starting at base 1. The germline V gene yields SNHLY for CDR1 and FYNNEI for CDR2.

The source of this sequence is a man in his fifties or sixties who had recovered from COVID-19. Sequencing was performed on PBMCs or T cells enriched from blood (not recorded which). The V gene is TRBV2 and the J gene is TRBJ1-1, with no reliable assignment of the D segment. The nucleotide sequence reads TGTGCCAGCAGCCTTGGAGTTATAGCTTTCTTT. The encoded protein is CASSLGVIAFF. When the CDR3 is completed using the reference TRBV2 and TRBJ1-1 genes on either side, the full variable domain is EPEVTQTPSHQVTQMGQEVILRCVPISNHLYFYWYRQILGQKVEFLVSFYNNEISEKSEIFDDQFSVERPDGSNFTLKIRSTKLEDSAMYFCASSLGVIAFFGQGTRLTVV.